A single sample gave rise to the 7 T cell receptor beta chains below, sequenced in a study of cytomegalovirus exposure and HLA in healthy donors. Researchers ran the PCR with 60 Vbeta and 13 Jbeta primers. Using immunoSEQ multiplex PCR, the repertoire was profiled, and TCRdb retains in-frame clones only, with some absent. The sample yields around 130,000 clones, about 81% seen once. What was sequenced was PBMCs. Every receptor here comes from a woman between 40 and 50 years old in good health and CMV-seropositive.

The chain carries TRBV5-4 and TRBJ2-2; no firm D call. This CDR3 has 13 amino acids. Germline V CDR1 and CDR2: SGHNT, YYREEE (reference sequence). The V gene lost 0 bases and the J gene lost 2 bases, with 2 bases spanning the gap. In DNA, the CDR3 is TGTGCCAGCAGCTTGGTAAACACCGGGGAGCTGTTTTTT. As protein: CASSLVNTGELFF.

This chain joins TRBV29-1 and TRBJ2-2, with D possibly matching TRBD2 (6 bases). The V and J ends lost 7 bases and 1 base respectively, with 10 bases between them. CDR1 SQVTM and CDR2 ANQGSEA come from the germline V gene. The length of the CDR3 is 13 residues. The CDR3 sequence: CSAPEGNTGELFF. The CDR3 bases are TGCAGCGCTCCGGAGGGGAACACCGGGGAGCTGTTTTTT.

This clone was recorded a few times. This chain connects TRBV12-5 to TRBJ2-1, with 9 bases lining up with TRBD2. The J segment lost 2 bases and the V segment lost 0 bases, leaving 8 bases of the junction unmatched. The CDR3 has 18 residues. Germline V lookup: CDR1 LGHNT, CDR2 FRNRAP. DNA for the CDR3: TGTGCTAGTGGTTTGGTCCCCCTGGCGGGGGGGCCCTACAATGAGCAGTTCTTC. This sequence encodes CASGLVPLAGGPYNEQFF.

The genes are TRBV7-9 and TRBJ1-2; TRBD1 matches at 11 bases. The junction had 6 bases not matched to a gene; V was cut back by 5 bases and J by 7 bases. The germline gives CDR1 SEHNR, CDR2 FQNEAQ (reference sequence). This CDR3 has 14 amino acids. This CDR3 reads CASSEGQGAPGYTF. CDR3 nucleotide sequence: TGTGCCAGCAGCGAAGGACAGGGGGCGCCTGGCTACACCTTC.

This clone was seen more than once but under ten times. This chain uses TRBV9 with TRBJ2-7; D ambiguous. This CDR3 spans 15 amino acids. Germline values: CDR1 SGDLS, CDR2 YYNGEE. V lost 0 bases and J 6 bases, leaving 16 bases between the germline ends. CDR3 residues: CASSVDQDLRGEQYF. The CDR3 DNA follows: TGTGCCAGCAGCGTAGATCAGGATCTTCGTGGCGAGCAGTACTTC.

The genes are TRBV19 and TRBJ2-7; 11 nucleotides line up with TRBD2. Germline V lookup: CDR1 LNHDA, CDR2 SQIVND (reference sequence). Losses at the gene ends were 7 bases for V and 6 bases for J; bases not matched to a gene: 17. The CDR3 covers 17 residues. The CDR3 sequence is CASKTGATSGRVGEQYF. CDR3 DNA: TGTGCCAGTAAGACAGGAGCTACTAGCGGGAGAGTAGGCGAGCAGTACTTC.

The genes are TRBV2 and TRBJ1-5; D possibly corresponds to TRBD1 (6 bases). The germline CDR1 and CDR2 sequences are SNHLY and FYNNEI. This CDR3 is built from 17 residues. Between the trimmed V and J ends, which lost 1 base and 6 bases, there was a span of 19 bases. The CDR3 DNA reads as TGTGCCAGCAGTGAAGGGGGGGGCGTCTGGTTCGTTCAGCCCCAGCATTTT. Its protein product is CASSEGGGVWFVQPQHF.